A selection of T cell receptor beta chains follows, all from one sample in a study of T cell repertoires in cytomegalovirus infection. No cognate antigen is known for these TCRs. TCRdb reanalysed the reads using MiXCR and keeps one entry per CDR3 protein. Seen here are 650,000 to 900,000 distinct CDR3 sequences, 29% observed once, and the top ten hold less than 15%. The sequencing used cultured CD8+ T cells from PBMCs, collected from culture after CMV antigen stimulation. These receptor sequences come from a human donor in good health (CMV status not recorded). Some clones in this sample may be carry-over from other donors' samples. CDR3s include the opening cysteine and the closing phenylalanine or tryptophan. Each record gives: D gene, CDR3 length, clone size, J gene, V gene, CDR3 protein, CDR3 DNA. The D gene is left open where the match is weak. Size is stated for part of the rows, as once, few or many counts, or as a class when the clone is expanded.

d_gene: -; len: 15; abundance: -; j_gene: TRBJ2-3; v_gene: TRBV7-8; CDR3aa: CASSLDRDSRDTQYF; CDR3nt: TGTGCCAGCAGCTTAGACCGGGACTCTCGGGATACGCAGTATTTT
d_gene: -; len: 16; abundance: many; j_gene: TRBJ2-3; v_gene: TRBV7-2; CDR3aa: CASSSQGPLGTDTQYF; CDR3nt: TGTGCCAGCAGCTCTCAGGGGCCCCTTGGAACAGATACGCAGTATTTT
d_gene: -; len: 15; abundance: medium-sized; j_gene: TRBJ2-1; v_gene: TRBV7-6; CDR3aa: CASSPPGALHNEQFF; CDR3nt: TGTGCCAGCAGCCCCCCAGGGGCCCTACACAATGAGCAGTTCTTC
d_gene: -; len: 16; abundance: -; j_gene: TRBJ2-2; v_gene: TRBV24-1; CDR3aa: CATSDLTHTGTGELFF; CDR3nt: TGTGCCACCAGTGATCTGACCCATACGGGCACCGGGGAGCTGTTTTTT
d_gene: -; len: 12; abundance: few; j_gene: TRBJ1-1; v_gene: TRBV12-3/TRBV12-4; CDR3aa: CASSLGRLEAFF; CDR3nt: TGTGCCAGCAGCCTCGGACGCCTTGAAGCTTTCTTT
d_gene: -; len: 15; abundance: -; j_gene: TRBJ2-1; v_gene: TRBV9; CDR3aa: CASSVGAGGWNEQFF; CDR3nt: TGTGCCAGCAGCGTAGGAGCCGGGGGTTGGAATGAGCAGTTCTTC
d_gene: -; len: 15; abundance: -; j_gene: TRBJ2-7; v_gene: TRBV4-1; CDR3aa: CASSQVQGISYEQYF; CDR3nt: TGCGCCAGCAGCCAAGTTCAGGGTATCTCCTACGAGCAGTACTTC
d_gene: -; len: 17; abundance: few; j_gene: TRBJ2-6; v_gene: TRBV6-2/TRBV6-3; CDR3aa: CASSYWTAHSGANVLTF; CDR3nt: TGTGCCAGCAGTTACTGGACAGCTCACTCTGGGGCCAACGTCCTGACTTTC
d_gene: -; len: 16; abundance: -; j_gene: TRBJ1-3; v_gene: TRBV10-3; CDR3aa: CAISDRSAPSGNTIYF; CDR3nt: TGTGCCATCAGTGATCGGTCCGCACCCTCTGGAAACACCATATATTTT
d_gene: TRBD1; len: 14; abundance: -; j_gene: TRBJ1-2; v_gene: TRBV19; CDR3aa: CASMTGGADYGYTF; CDR3nt: TGTGCCAGTATGACAGGGGGCGCAGACTATGGCTACACCTTC
d_gene: -; len: 16; abundance: few; j_gene: TRBJ2-3; v_gene: TRBV5-4; CDR3aa: CASSFNVYPPEDTQYF; CDR3nt: TGTGCCAGCAGCTTTAATGTCTATCCCCCAGAAGATACGCAGTATTTT
d_gene: -; len: 16; abundance: -; j_gene: TRBJ2-1; v_gene: TRBV5-4; CDR3aa: CASSGPGTGTYNEQFF; CDR3nt: TGTGCCAGCAGCGGACCCGGGACGGGCACCTACAATGAGCAGTTCTTC
d_gene: -; len: 24; abundance: many; j_gene: TRBJ2-2; v_gene: TRBV7-9; CDR3aa: CASSLVPLPQYMGGALPWTGELFF; CDR3nt: TGTGCCAGCAGCTTAGTACCCCTACCCCAATATATGGGGGGGGCCCTCCCGTGGACCGGGGAGCTGTTTTTT
d_gene: -; len: 15; abundance: -; j_gene: TRBJ2-7; v_gene: TRBV7-9; CDR3aa: CASSSRDGDPYEQYF; CDR3nt: TGTGCCAGCAGCTCGCGGGACGGAGACCCCTACGAGCAGTACTTC
d_gene: TRBD1; len: 16; abundance: few; j_gene: TRBJ2-3; v_gene: TRBV18; CDR3aa: CASSPVDRDGTDTQYF; CDR3nt: TGTGCCAGCTCACCAGTGGACAGGGATGGCACAGATACGCAGTATTTT
d_gene: -; len: 14; abundance: many; j_gene: TRBJ2-2; v_gene: TRBV7-3; CDR3aa: CASSIGRNTGELFF; CDR3nt: TGTGCCAGCAGTATAGGACGGAACACCGGGGAGCTGTTTTTT
d_gene: -; len: 13; abundance: many; j_gene: TRBJ2-1; v_gene: TRBV7-2; CDR3aa: CASSLNRVSEQFF; CDR3nt: TGTGCCAGCAGCTTAAACAGGGTTAGTGAGCAGTTCTTC
d_gene: -; len: 15; abundance: -; j_gene: TRBJ1-1; v_gene: TRBV27; CDR3aa: CASSSSPGQNTEAFF; CDR3nt: TGTGCCAGCAGTTCTTCCCCCGGCCAGAACACTGAAGCTTTCTTT
d_gene: -; len: 14; abundance: -; j_gene: TRBJ2-7; v_gene: TRBV27; CDR3aa: CASSYTGGLDEQYF; CDR3nt: TGTGCCAGCAGTTATACAGGCGGTTTGGACGAGCAGTACTTC
d_gene: -; len: 13; abundance: -; j_gene: TRBJ2-5; v_gene: TRBV10-3; CDR3aa: CAISPSLQGTQYF; CDR3nt: TGTGCCATCAGCCCCTCGCTCCAAGGGACCCAGTACTTC
d_gene: -; len: 12; abundance: few; j_gene: TRBJ1-2; v_gene: TRBV10-3; CDR3aa: CAIKSITYGYTF; CDR3nt: TGTGCCATCAAGTCCATAACTTATGGCTACACCTTC
d_gene: -; len: 15; abundance: -; j_gene: TRBJ1-2; v_gene: TRBV4-1; CDR3aa: CASSQEWDPVYGYTF; CDR3nt: TGCGCCAGCAGCCAAGAATGGGATCCGGTCTATGGCTACACCTTC
d_gene: TRBD2; len: 19; abundance: -; j_gene: TRBJ2-3; v_gene: TRBV12-3/TRBV12-4; CDR3aa: CASSSLGLAGPLSTDTQYF; CDR3nt: TGTGCCAGCAGTTCGCTCGGACTAGCGGGGCCCCTTAGCACAGATACGCAGTATTTT
d_gene: TRBD1; len: 13; abundance: -; j_gene: TRBJ1-2; v_gene: TRBV10-3; CDR3aa: CAIGDEGAIGYTF; CDR3nt: TGTGCCATCGGGGACGAGGGGGCGATTGGCTACACCTTC
d_gene: TRBD2; len: 16; abundance: many; j_gene: TRBJ2-2; v_gene: TRBV7-3; CDR3aa: CASSLTGTTSTGELFF; CDR3nt: TGTGCCAGCAGCTTAACCGGGACTACTAGCACCGGGGAGCTGTTTTTT
d_gene: -; len: 14; abundance: many; j_gene: TRBJ1-1; v_gene: TRBV7-6; CDR3aa: CASSSPSGITEAFF; CDR3nt: TGTGCCAGCAGCTCCCCCTCGGGGATCACTGAAGCTTTCTTT
d_gene: -; len: 16; abundance: -; j_gene: TRBJ2-7; v_gene: TRBV10-1; CDR3aa: CASSDLKLAGLPEQYF; CDR3nt: TGCGCCAGCAGTGATCTCAAACTCGCCGGACTTCCCGAGCAGTACTTC
d_gene: -; len: 14; abundance: many; j_gene: TRBJ1-6; v_gene: TRBV7-9; CDR3aa: CASSSVGVHSPLHF; CDR3nt: TGTGCCAGCAGCTCGGTAGGGGTCCATTCACCCCTCCACTTT
d_gene: -; len: 15; abundance: -; j_gene: TRBJ2-1; v_gene: TRBV10-2; CDR3aa: CASSEIVGGYNEQFF; CDR3nt: TGCGCCAGCAGTGAAATTGTCGGTGGCTACAATGAGCAGTTCTTC
d_gene: -; len: 14; abundance: many; j_gene: TRBJ1-1; v_gene: TRBV7-2; CDR3aa: CASSLWRGNTEAFF; CDR3nt: TGTGCCAGCAGCTTATGGAGGGGGAACACTGAAGCTTTCTTT